This TCR beta chain was found in a study of vaccination effects on CD4 cells after COVID-19. Within the ViraFEST assay, antigen-specific CD4+ T cells underwent expansion with viral peptide pools prior to sequencing. Once cultured for nine to ten days, the cells underwent separation to obtain CD4+ T cells. Documented for the person is a PCR-confirmed SARS-CoV-2 infection occurring between March and December 2020. Only in-frame clones appear in the TCRdb table, and some are missing; sequencing was by immunoSEQ multiplex PCR. The sample contains roughly 27,000 clones, approximately 70% of which appear only once. Comment on this clone: Its target is not known.

The sample consisted of CD4+ T cells from PBMCs cultured with SARS-CoV-2 spike peptides, taken before COVID-19 vaccination. This receptor was taken from a human donor who had a prior SARS-CoV-2 infection.

The CDR3 here is CASSETGFNQPQHF. The CDR3 nucleotides are TGTGCCAGCAGTGAAACAGGGTTTAATCAGCCCCAGCATTTT. The gene calls are TRBV6-1 and TRBJ1-5; weak D call: TRBD1 (6 bases). The CDR3 is made up of 14 amino acids. Per germline, CDR1 MNHNS and CDR2 SASEGT. V was shortened by 2 bases and J by 4 bases, with 9 bases between the two germline ends.